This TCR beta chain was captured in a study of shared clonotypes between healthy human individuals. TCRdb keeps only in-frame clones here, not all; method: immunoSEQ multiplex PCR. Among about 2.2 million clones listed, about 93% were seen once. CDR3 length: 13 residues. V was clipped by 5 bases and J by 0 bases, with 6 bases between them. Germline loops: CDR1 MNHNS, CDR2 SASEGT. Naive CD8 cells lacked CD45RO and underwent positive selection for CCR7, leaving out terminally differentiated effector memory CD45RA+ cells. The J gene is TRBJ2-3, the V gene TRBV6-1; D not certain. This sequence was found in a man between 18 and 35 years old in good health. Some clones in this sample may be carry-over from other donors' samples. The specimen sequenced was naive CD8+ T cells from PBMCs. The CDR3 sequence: CASSRVSTDTQYF. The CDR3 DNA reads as TGTGCCAGCAGTCGTGTCAGCACAGATACGCAGTATTTT.